The clone carrying this TCR beta chain was detected only a few times. Antigen: not known. The data derive from a study of T cell repertoires in cytomegalovirus infection. Study in general: Well-studied HLA-B-restricted CMV epitopes were used in the study alongside recently identified HLA-C-restricted ones. Indications came from public TCR beta signatures; they pointed to CMV infection and to a matching HLA type. Study results and caveats: CMV-specific TCR beta clonotypes restricted by HLA-C dominated the ex vivo response.

Via MiXCR, TCRdb re-called the reads, giving one row per CDR3 protein. The sample contains around 230,000 distinct CDR3 sequences, 35% to 45% of which appear only once. This CDR3 contains 13 residues. The V gene's germline CDR1 is SGHAT and CDR2 FQNNGV. The germline V and J ends were trimmed by 4 bases and 4 bases, with 5 bases remaining between them. The sample was CD8+ T cells from cultured PBMCs, taken from culture after CMV antigen stimulation. This receptor was identified in a human donor in good health (CMV status not recorded). Some clones in this sample may be carry-over from other donors' samples. The gene calls are TRBV11-2 and TRBJ1-6; D is ambiguous. In DNA, the CDR3 is TGTGCCAGCAGCTCCACTTATAATTCACCCCTCCACTTT. Protein sequence: CASSSTYNSPLHF.